This T cell receptor beta chain was sequenced during a study of blood T cell repertoires in COVID-19. Clones were sequenced by immunoSEQ multiplex PCR, and TCRdb holds only the in-frame ones, with some missing. The sample consists of about 200,000 clones, 87% of them appearing once. Trimming removed 1 base at V and 5 bases at J, with 12 bases between. Germline assignment: CDR1 MNHNS and CDR2 SASEGT. The CDR3 is 14 amino acids. V gene TRBV6-1 combines with J gene TRBJ2-7; D ambiguous. The material sequenced was PBMCs or T cells enriched from blood (not recorded which). This receptor was identified in a woman younger than 45 who had recovered from COVID-19. The chain's CDR3 is CASSEGRSRNEQYF. DNA for the CDR3: TGTGCCAGCAGTGAAGGAAGGTCGCGGAACGAGCAGTACTTC.